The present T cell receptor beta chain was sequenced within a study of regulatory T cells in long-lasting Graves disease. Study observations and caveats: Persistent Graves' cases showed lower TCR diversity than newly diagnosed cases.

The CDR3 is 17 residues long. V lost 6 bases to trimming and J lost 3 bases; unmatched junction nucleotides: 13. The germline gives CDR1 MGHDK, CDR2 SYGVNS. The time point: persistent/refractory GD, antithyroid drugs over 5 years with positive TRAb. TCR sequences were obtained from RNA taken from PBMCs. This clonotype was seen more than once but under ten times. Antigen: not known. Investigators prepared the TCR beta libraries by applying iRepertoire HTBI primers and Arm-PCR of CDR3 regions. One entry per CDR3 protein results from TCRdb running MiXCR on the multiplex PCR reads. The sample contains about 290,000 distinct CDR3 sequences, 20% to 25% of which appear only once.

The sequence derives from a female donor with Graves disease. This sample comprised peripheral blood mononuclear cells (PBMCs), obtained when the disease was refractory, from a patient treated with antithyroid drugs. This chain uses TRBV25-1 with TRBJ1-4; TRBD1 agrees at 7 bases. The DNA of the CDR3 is TGTGCCAGCAGCAGTGAGAATATGGGGACAGCTAATGAAAAACTGTTTTTT. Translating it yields CASSSENMGTANEKLFF.